The T cell receptor beta chain under discussion was sequenced for a study of PD-1 blockade in classical Hodgkin lymphoma. Study-wide points: The CD4+ diversity rise by C4D1 was clearest in complete responders. Newly diagnosed patients were reported to start with lower TCR diversity than healthy donors.

The table came from immunoSEQ multiplex PCR; TCRdb's copy has only in-frame clones and leaves some out. The data show around 8,000 clones, under 90% seen once. Only one count was recorded for this clone. Its matching antigen is unknown. The CDR3 totals 15 residues. Germline assignment: CDR1 SEHNR and CDR2 FQNEAQ (reference sequence). V was shortened by 2 bases and J by 4 bases, with 15 bases between the two germline ends. Brentuximab vedotin exposure varied among the patients, all of whom had relapsed after autologous stem cell transplantation. Complete response, partial response or progressive disease was each patient's best response.

The V gene is TRBV7-9, the J gene TRBJ2-7; TRBD1 is a possible D gene (6 bases). The sequenced sample was peripheral blood mononuclear cells (PBMCs), obtained at baseline. The sequence was collected from a human donor with classical Hodgkin lymphoma. The CDR3 nucleotides are TGTGCCAGCAGCTTACCCCCTGGGGGCGCGTACGAGCAGTACTTC. It specifies CASSLPPGGAYEQYF.